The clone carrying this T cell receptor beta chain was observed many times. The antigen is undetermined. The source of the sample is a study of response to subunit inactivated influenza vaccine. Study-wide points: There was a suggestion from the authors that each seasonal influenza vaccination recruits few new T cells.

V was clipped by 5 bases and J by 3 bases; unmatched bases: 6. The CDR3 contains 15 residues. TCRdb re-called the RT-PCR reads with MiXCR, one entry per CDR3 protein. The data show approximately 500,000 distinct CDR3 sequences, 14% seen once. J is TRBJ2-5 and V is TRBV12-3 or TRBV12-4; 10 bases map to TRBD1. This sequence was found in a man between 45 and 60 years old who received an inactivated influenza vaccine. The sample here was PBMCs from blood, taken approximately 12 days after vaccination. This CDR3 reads CASSRWDRGEETQYF. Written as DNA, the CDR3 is TGTGCCAGCAGTAGATGGGACAGGGGAGAAGAGACCCAGTACTTC.